This TCR beta chain comes out of a study of blood T cell repertoires in COVID-19. Overall study context: Whether acute or convalescent, the COVID-19 samples came from the United States, Italy and Spain.

Clones were read by immunoSEQ multiplex PCR, and TCRdb kept only the in-frame ones, dropping some. The sample lists hundreds of thousands of clones; about four fifths were seen once. Germline V gene data show CDR1 as MNHNS and CDR2 as SASEGT. Trimming took 3 bases from V and 3 from J; bases not matched to a gene: 3. The CDR3 loop spans 14 amino acids. Exposed volunteers were people who met a COVID-19 case within 2 weeks before study entry. The chain recombines TRBV6-1 with TRBJ1-1; 8 bases align to TRBD1. The sequence was obtained from a woman in her fifties or sixties who had been exposed to COVID-19. The sequencing input was PBMCs or T cells enriched from blood (not recorded which). The CDR3 bases are TGTGCCAGCAGTGAGGGACAGGAGTACACTGAAGCTTTCTTT. This codes for CASSEGQEYTEAFF.